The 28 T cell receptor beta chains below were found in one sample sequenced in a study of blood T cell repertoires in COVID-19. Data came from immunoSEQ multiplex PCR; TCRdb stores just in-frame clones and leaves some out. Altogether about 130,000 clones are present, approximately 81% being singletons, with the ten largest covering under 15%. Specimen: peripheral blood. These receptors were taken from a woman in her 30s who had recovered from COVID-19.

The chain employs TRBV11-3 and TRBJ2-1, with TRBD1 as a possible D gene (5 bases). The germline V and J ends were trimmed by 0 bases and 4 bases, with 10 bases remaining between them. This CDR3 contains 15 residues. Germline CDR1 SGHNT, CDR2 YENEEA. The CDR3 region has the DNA TGTGCCAGCAGCTTAGATGCAGGGCTGTACAATGAGCAGTTCTTC. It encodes CASSLDAGLYNEQFF.

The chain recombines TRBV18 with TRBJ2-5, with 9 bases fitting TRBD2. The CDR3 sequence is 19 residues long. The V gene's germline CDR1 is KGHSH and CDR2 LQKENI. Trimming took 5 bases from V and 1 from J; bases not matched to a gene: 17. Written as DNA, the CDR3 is TGTGCCAGCTCATCCTCCTTCCGAGCTAGCGGGGCCCGCCAAGAGACCCAGTACTTC. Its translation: CASSSSFRASGARQETQYF.

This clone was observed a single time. CDR3 sequence: CASSLGRQGEAFF. In DNA form, the CDR3 reads TGTGCCAGCAGCTTGGGGAGGCAGGGGGAAGCTTTCTTT. The V and J genes are TRBV5-5 and TRBJ1-1; D perhaps matches TRBD1 (6 bases). Trimming removed 0 bases at V and 8 bases at J, with 11 bases between. CDR1 and CDR2 from the germline V gene are SGHKS and YYEKEE (reference sequence). This CDR3 is 13 amino acids long.

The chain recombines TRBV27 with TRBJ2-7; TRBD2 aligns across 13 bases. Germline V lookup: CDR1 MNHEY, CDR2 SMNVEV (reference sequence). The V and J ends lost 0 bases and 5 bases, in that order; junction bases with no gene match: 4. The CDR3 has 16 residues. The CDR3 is CASSLSRTSGRNEQYF. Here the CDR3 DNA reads TGTGCCAGCAGTTTATCCCGGACTAGCGGGAGAAACGAGCAGTACTTC.

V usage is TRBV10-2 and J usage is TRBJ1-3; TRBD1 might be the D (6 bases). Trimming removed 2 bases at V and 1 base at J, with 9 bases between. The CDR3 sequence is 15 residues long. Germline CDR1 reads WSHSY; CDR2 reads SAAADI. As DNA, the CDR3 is TGCGCCAGCAGTGAGCTCAGGGGTTCTGGAAACACCATATATTTT. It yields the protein CASSELRGSGNTIYF.

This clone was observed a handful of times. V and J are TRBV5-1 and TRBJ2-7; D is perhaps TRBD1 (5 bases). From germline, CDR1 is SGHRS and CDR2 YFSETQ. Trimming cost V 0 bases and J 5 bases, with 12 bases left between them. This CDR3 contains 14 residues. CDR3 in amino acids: CASSLGTTSNEQYF. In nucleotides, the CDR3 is TGCGCCAGCAGCTTGGGGACAACGTCCAACGAGCAGTACTTC.

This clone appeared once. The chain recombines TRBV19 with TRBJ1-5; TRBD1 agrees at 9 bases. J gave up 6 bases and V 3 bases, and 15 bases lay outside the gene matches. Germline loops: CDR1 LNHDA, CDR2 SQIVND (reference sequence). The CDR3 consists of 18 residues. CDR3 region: CASSMDGTGFSIRQPQHF. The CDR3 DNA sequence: TGTGCCAGTAGTATGGACGGGACAGGGTTCTCCATCCGTCAGCCCCAGCATTTT.

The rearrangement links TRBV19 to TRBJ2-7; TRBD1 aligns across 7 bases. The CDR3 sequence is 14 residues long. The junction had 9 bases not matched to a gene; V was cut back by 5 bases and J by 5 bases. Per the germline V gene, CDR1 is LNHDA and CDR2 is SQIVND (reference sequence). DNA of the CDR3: TGTGCCAGTAGTGCTGTGACAGGGTATAACGAGCAGTACTTC. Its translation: CASSAVTGYNEQYF.

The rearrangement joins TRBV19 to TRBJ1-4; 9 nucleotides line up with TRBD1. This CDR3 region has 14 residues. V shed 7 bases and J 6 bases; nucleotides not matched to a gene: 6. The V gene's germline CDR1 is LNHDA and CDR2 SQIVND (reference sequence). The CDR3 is CASIRTGEDEKLFF. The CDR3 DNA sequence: TGTGCCAGTATTAGGACAGGGGAAGATGAAAAACTGTTTTTT.

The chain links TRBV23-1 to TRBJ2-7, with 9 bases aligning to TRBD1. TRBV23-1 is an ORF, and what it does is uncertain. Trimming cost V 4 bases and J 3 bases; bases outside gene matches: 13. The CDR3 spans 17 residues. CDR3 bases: TGCGCCAGCAGTCCCAAAACGACAGGGGGACGGTTCTACGAGCAGTACTTC. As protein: CASSPKTTGGRFYEQYF.

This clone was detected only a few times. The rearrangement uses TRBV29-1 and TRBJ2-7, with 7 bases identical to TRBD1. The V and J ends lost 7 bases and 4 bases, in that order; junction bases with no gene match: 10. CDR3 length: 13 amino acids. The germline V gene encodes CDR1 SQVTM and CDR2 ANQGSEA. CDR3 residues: CSGKLGGGYEQYF. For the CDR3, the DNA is TGCAGCGGCAAGTTAGGGGGCGGGTACGAGCAGTACTTC.

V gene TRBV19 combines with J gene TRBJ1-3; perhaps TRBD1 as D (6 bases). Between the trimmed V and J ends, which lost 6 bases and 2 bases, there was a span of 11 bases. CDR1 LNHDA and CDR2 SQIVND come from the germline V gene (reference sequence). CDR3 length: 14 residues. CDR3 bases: TGTGCCAGTAGAAGTACAGGGACTGGAAACACCATATATTTT. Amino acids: CASRSTGTGNTIYF. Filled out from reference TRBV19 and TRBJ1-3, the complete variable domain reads DGGITQSPKYLFRKEGQNVTLSCEQNLNHDAMYWYRQDPGQGLRLIYYSQIVNDFQKGDIAEGYSVSREKKESFPLTVTSAQKNPTAFYLCASRSTGTGNTIYFGEGSWLTVV.

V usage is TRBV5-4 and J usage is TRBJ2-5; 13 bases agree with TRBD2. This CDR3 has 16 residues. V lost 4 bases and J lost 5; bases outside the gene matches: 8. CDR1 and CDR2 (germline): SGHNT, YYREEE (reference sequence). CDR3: CASSHRLAGGQETQYF. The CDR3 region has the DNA TGTGCCAGCAGCCACCGACTAGCGGGGGGCCAGGAGACCCAGTACTTC.

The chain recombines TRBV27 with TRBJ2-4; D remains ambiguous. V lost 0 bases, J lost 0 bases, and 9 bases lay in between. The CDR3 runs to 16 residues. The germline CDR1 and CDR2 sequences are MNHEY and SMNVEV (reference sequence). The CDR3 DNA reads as TGTGCCAGCAGTTTATCCCTCTCCTTAGCCAAAAACATTCAGTACTTC. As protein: CASSLSLSLAKNIQYF.

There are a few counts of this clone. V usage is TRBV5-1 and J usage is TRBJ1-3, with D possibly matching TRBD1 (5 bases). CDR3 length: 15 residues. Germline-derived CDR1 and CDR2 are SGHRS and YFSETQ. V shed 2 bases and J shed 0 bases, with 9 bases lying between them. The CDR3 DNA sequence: TGCGCCAGCAGCTTCGACAGTAGCTCTGGAAACACCATATATTTT. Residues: CASSFDSSSGNTIYF.

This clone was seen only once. The CDR3 loop reads CASSLVGGSIHGYTF. DNA for the CDR3: TGTGCCAGCAGCTTGGTCGGGGGGAGTATACATGGCTACACCTTC. The chain combines TRBV7-9 with TRBJ1-2; possible D gene TRBD1, 5 bases. Germline CDR1 reads SEHNR; CDR2 reads FQNEAQ (reference sequence). The CDR3 contains 15 residues. The V and J ends lost 3 bases and 6 bases respectively, with 17 bases between them.

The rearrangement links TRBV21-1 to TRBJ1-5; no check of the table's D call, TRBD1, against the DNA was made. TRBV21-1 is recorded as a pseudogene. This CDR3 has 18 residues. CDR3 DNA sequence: TGTGCCAGCACCCGGGACAGGGGCCCCCATTATAGCAATCAGCCCCAGCATTTT. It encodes CASTRDRGPHYSNQPQHF.

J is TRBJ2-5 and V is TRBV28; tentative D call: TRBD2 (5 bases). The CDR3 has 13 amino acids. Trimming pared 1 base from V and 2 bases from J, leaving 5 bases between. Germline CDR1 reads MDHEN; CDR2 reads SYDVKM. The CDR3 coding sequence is TGTGCCAGCAGTTTATCGGGACAAGAGACCCAGTACTTC. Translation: CASSLSGQETQYF.

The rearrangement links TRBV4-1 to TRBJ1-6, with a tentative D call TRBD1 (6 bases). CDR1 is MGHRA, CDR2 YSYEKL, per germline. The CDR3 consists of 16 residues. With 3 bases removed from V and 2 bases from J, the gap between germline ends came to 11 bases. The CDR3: CASSHGQLTYNSPLHF. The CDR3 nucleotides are TGCGCCAGCAGCCATGGACAGCTAACCTATAATTCACCCCTCCACTTT.

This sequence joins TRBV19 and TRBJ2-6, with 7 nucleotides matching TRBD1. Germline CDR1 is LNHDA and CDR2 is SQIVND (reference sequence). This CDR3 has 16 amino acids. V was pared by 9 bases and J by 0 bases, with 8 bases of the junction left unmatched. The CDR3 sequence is CASSTGASSGANVLTF. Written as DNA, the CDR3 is TGTGCCAGCTCTACAGGGGCAAGCTCTGGGGCCAACGTCCTGACTTTC.

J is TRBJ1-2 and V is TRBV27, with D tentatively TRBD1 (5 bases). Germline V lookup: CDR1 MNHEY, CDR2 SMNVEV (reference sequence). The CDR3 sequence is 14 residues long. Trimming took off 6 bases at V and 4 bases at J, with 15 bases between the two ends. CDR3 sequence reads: CASSGGGDAYGYTF. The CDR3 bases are TGTGCCAGCAGCGGGGGAGGGGACGCCTATGGCTACACCTTC.

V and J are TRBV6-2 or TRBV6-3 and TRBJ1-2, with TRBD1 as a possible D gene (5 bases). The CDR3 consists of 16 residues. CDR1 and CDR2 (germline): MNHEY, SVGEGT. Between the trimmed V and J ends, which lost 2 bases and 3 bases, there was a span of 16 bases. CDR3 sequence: CASSYRGGSVDYGYTF. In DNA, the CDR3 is TGTGCCAGCAGTTACCGCGGGGGGTCAGTAGACTATGGCTACACCTTC.

This CDR3 is CASRTGFNEKLFF. CDR3 bases: TGTGCCAGCCGGACAGGGTTTAATGAAAAACTGTTTTTT. The genes are TRBV27 and TRBJ1-4; TRBD1 matches 8 bases. The junction had 3 bases not matched to a gene; V was cut back by 8 bases and J by 4 bases. CDR1 is MNHEY, CDR2 SMNVEV, per germline (reference sequence). The CDR3 sequence is 13 residues long.

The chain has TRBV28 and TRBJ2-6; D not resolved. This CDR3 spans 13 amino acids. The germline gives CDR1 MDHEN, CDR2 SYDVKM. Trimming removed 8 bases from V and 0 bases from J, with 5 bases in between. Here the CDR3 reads CASSDSGANVLTF. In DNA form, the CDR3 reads TGTGCCAGCTCAGACTCTGGGGCCAACGTCCTGACTTTC.

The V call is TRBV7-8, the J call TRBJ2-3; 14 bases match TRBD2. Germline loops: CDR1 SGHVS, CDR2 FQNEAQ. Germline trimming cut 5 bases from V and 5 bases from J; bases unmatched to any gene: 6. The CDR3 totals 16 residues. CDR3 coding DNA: TGTGCCAGCAGCGGACGACTAGCGGGGGGGATAGATACGCAGTATTTT. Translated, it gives CASSGRLAGGIDTQYF.

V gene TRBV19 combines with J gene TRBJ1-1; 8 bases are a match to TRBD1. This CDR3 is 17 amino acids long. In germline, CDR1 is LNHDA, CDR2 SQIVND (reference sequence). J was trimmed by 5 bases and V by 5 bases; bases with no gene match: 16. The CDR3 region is CASSVGSPRGRGTEAFF. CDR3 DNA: TGTGCCAGTAGTGTAGGGTCCCCCAGGGGGCGAGGGACTGAAGCTTTCTTT.

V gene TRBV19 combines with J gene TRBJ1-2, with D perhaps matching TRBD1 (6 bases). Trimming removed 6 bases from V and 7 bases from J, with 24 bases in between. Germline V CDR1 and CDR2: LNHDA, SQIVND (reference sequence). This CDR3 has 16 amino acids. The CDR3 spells CASSTLGWGGYSGYTF. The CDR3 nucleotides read TGTGCCAGTAGCACGCTCGGATGGGGGGGCTACTCTGGCTACACCTTC. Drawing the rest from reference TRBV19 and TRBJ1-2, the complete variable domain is DGGITQSPKYLFRKEGQNVTLSCEQNLNHDAMYWYRQDPGQGLRLIYYSQIVNDFQKGDIAEGYSVSREKKESFPLTVTSAQKNPTAFYLCASSTLGWGGYSGYTFGSGTRLTVV.

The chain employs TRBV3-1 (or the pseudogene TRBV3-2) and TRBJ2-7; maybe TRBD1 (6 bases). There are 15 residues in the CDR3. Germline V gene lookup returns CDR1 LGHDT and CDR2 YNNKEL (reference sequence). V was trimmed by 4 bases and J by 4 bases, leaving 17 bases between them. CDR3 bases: TGTGCCAGCAGCCCCCTAGGACAGAGGGGTTACGAGCAGTACTTC. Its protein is CASSPLGQRGYEQYF.